Listed below are T cell receptor beta chains from one sample, sequenced in a study of graft-versus-host responses after intestinal transplantation. Only in-frame clones appear in the TCRdb table, and some are missing; sequencing was by immunoSEQ multiplex PCR. The repertoire holds over 65,000 clones, with approximately 90% as singletons. Antigens of these TCRs are unknown. Sequences were derived from unstimulated CD8+ T cells sorted from spleen or lymph node cells, sampled before transplant. The receptors here all came from a human donor who was the organ donor for an intestinal transplant. The CDR3 runs from the conserved cysteine through the conserved F or W. The order of the fields is D gene, V gene, clone size, J gene, CDR3 DNA, CDR3 protein. D genes are given only for firm matches. Clone size appears in some rows only: once, few, many, or a class for an expanded clone.

.	TRBV28	.	TRBJ2-3	TGTGCCAGCGCCTTGGGGGTCACTAGCACAGATACGCAGTATTTT	CASALGVTSTDTQYF
.	TRBV7-9	.	TRBJ2-7	TGTGCCAGCAGCTCCCGGACAGAACAGAACTACGAGCAGTACTTC	CASSSRTEQNYEQYF
.	TRBV5-5	.	TRBJ1-1	TGTGCCAGCAGCTCGGGGCAGCCGAACACTGAAGCTTTCTTT	CASSSGQPNTEAFF
.	TRBV10-2	.	TRBJ1-5	TGCGCCAGCAGTGAGAGCGGTAGCAATCAGCCCCAGCATTTT	CASSESGSNQPQHF
.	TRBV7-9	once	TRBJ2-7	TGTGCCAGCAGCTCTGGGGGGATGGGCTCCTACGAGCAGTACTTC	CASSSGGMGSYEQYF
.	TRBV5-1	.	TRBJ2-2	TGCGCCAGCAGATGGTCTAACACCGGGGAGCTGTTTTTT	CASRWSNTGELFF
TRBD2	TRBV4-2	.	TRBJ2-1	TGTGCCAGCAGCCAAGTCTCGCGGGGGGTCGACAATGAGCAGTTCTTC	CASSQVSRGVDNEQFF
TRBD2	TRBV6-6	.	TRBJ2-3	TGTGCCAGCAACCCGGGACTAGCGGGGAGCACAGATACGCAGTATTTT	CASNPGLAGSTDTQYF
.	TRBV7-9	.	TRBJ2-7	TGTGCCAGCAGCTTTGGGGACAACGAGCAGTACTTC	CASSFGDNEQYF
TRBD2	TRBV4-2	.	TRBJ2-3	TGTGCCAGCAGCCAATTCGGGGGGGAGACAGATACGCAGTATTTT	CASSQFGGETDTQYF
TRBD1	TRBV27	.	TRBJ1-5	TGTGCCAGCAGTTTATCCCAGGGGGGTCAGCCCCAGCATTTT	CASSLSQGGQPQHF
TRBD1	TRBV12-5	.	TRBJ2-5	TGTGCTAGTGGCCGGGAGGACAGGGGGAAGGAGACCCAGTACTTC	CASGREDRGKETQYF
.	TRBV4-1	.	TRBJ2-5	TGCGCCAGCAGCCAGTTCGGCGGGGAAGAGACCCAGTACTTC	CASSQFGGEETQYF
.	TRBV6-5	.	TRBJ1-5	TGTGCCAGCAGGTCCGGCAGGGTGAATCAGCCCCAGCATTTT	CASRSGRVNQPQHF
.	TRBV9	.	TRBJ1-1	TGTGCCAGCAGCGTAGGGGCGGGCACTGAAGCTTTCTTT	CASSVGAGTEAFF
.	TRBV4-1	once	TRBJ1-2	TGCGCCAGCAGCCGCCGGGCGTGGACGACTATGGGCTACACCTTC	CASSRRAWTTMGYTF
TRBD2	TRBV4-1	.	TRBJ2-1	TGCGCCAGCAGCGGACTAGCGGGGCCAAATGAGCAGTTCTTC	CASSGLAGPNEQFF
.	TRBV9	.	TRBJ2-1	TGTGCCAGCAGCGTAGGGGGCGGGACCTACAATGAGCAGTTCTTC	CASSVGGGTYNEQFF
.	TRBV6-5	.	TRBJ2-1	TGTGCCAGCAGCACGAATCCCTACAATGAGCAGTTCTTC	CASSTNPYNEQFF
TRBD1	TRBV13	.	TRBJ1-2	TGTGCCAGCAGCTCCCCGACAGGGGGGACATGGGGCTACACCTTC	CASSSPTGGTWGYTF
TRBD2	TRBV2	.	TRBJ2-2	TGTGCCAGCACACTAGCGCCCACCGGGGAGCTGTTTTTT	CASTLAPTGELFF
TRBD1	TRBV10-3	.	TRBJ1-2	TGTGCCATCAAGCGACAGGGGGCAGGTCGAGATGGCTACACCTTC	CAIKRQGAGRDGYTF
.	TRBV10-3	.	TRBJ2-7	TGTGCCATCAGTGAGACGTCAACAACCTACGAGCAGTACTTC	CAISETSTTYEQYF
.	TRBV11-2	once	TRBJ1-6	TGTGCCAGCAGCTCGACGAGATCACCCCTCCACTTT	CASSSTRSPLHF
.	TRBV25-1	.	TRBJ1-2	TGTGCCAGCAGTGAATTCTCGGGGGGCACGGGCTATGGCTACACCTTC	CASSEFSGGTGYGYTF
TRBD1	TRBV11-2	.	TRBJ1-2	TGTGCCAGCAGCTTAAGTGGACAGGGGGCTGGATTTAACTATGGCTACACCTTC	CASSLSGQGAGFNYGYTF
.	TRBV5-8	.	TRBJ1-5	TGTGCCAGCAGCTTCAGGGCCGAGTATTCTAGCAATCAGCCCCAGCATTTT	CASSFRAEYSSNQPQHF
.	TRBV2	.	TRBJ2-3	TGTGCCAGCACCGATCTAGCTTTGGCGGGCACTAGCACAGATACGCAGTATTTT	CASTDLALAGTSTDTQYF
TRBD1	TRBV27	.	TRBJ1-6	TGTGCCAGCAGTTTAGGGACAGGGTTCTCACCCCTCCACTTT	CASSLGTGFSPLHF
TRBD2	TRBV11-3	.	TRBJ2-7	TGTGCCAGCAGCTTAAGAGCGGGAGCTGATCCCTACGAGCAGTACTTC	CASSLRAGADPYEQYF